This T cell receptor (beta chain) was captured in a study of T cell responses to AZD1222 COVID-19 vaccine. Study conclusions and caveats: Researchers took repertoire samples only after the peak T cell response had come. Nearly half of spike-specific TCRs reportedly go after variant regions that carry no mutations.

Repertoires were generated with immunoSEQ multiplex PCR, while TCRdb's copy carries only in-frame clones and drops some. Of approximately 74,000 clones in the sample, around nine tenths were seen once. Note on this clone: Its antigen is unknown.

CDR3 size: 14 residues. Germline-derived CDR1 and CDR2 are SGHNT and YYREEE (reference sequence). Trimming at V came to 2 bases and at J to 2 bases, leaving 1 base not matched to a gene. The chain employs TRBV5-4 and TRBJ1-1; 9 bases match TRBD1. The sample here was peripheral blood, taken 28 days after the second AZD1222 dose. The sequence derives from an adult who received the AZD1222 COVID-19 vaccine. The CDR3 sequence is CASSFTGGNTEAFF. As DNA, the CDR3 is TGTGCCAGCAGCTTCACAGGGGGCAACACTGAAGCTTTCTTT.